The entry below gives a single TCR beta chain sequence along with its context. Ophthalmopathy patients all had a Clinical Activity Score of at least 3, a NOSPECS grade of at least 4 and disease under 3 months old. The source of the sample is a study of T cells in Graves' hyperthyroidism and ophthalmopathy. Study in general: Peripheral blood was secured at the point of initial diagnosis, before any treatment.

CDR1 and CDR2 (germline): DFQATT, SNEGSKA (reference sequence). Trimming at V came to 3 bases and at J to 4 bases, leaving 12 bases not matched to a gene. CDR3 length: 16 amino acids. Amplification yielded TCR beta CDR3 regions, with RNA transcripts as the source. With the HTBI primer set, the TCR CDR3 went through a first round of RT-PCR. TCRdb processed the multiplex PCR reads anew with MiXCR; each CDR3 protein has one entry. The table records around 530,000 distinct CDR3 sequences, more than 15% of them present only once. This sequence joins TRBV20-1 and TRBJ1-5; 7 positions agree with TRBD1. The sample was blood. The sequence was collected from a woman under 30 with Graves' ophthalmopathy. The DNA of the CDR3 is TGCAGTGCTAGGGGAGGGGCGACAGGGCTAAATCAGCCCCAGCATTTT. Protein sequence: CSARGGATGLNQPQHF.